This T cell receptor (beta chain) was identified in a study of blood T cell repertoires in COVID-19. Study-wide background: Both acute and convalescent COVID-19 samples were obtained from the United States, Italy and Spain.

In the authors' methods: Cell counts per sample came from amplifying reference gene primers. Some clones are missing from TCRdb's copy, which holds only in-frame ones; the method was immunoSEQ multiplex PCR. Clone size and the V and J calls come from that table; the DNA yielded D and trimming. The sample shows over 150,000 clones, roughly 84% of them seen only once. Germline V CDR1 and CDR2: LNHDA, SQIVND (reference sequence). V was cut by 4 bases and J by 2 bases, with 12 bases left in between. This CDR3 contains 14 residues. Input material: peripheral blood. V is TRBV19 and J is TRBJ2-7, with a possible D match to TRBD2 (5 bases). The TCR was taken from a man in his forties or fifties with acute or convalescent COVID-19. CDR3 nucleotides: TGTGCCAGTAGTAACTACGGGGAGACCTACGAGCAGTACTTC. Translation: CASSNYGETYEQYF.